This entry lists 8 T cell receptor beta chains sequenced from one sample in a study of blood T cell repertoires in COVID-19. Some clones are missing from TCRdb's copy, which holds only in-frame ones; the method was immunoSEQ multiplex PCR. The sample consists of about 89,000 clones, about 91% of them appearing once. Input material: peripheral blood. The receptors derive from a man aged 55 to 69 with acute or convalescent COVID-19.

CDR3 coding DNA: TGTGCCAGCAGTGACCGGACAGGAATATATGGCTACACCTTC. Amino acids: CASSDRTGIYGYTF. The chain has TRBV2 and TRBJ1-2; 7 nucleotides line up with TRBD1. The CDR3 consists of 14 residues. Germline V CDR1 and CDR2: SNHLY, FYNNEI. With V trimmed by 3 bases and J by 5 bases, 6 bases remained unmatched.

V usage is TRBV5-1 and J usage is TRBJ1-1; 7 bases fit TRBD1. This CDR3 spans 15 amino acids. Per germline, CDR1 SGHRS and CDR2 YFSETQ. Trimming at V came to 0 bases and at J to 4 bases, leaving 6 bases not matched to a gene. CDR3 DNA: TGCGCCAGCAGCTTGGATCAGGGGGATATCACTGAAGCTTTCTTT. Translated: CASSLDQGDITEAFF.

The J gene is TRBJ2-1, the V gene TRBV7-2, with 9 positions matching TRBD2. Per germline, CDR1 SGHTA and CDR2 FQGNSA. The CDR3 runs 14 residues. V trimming: 0 bases; J trimming: 16 bases; junction bases outside the gene matches: 10. The CDR3 spells CASSLALGAGGGFF. The CDR3 coding sequence is TGTGCCAGCAGCTTAGCACTTGGAGCGGGAGGAGGTTTCTTC.

V usage is TRBV10-1 and J usage is TRBJ2-7; 11 bases line up with TRBD2. Germline CDR1 reads WNHNN; CDR2 reads SYGVQD (reference sequence). There are 17 residues in the CDR3. Losses at the gene ends were 2 bases for V and 2 bases for J; bases not matched to a gene: 8. CDR3 DNA: TGCGCCAGCAGTGAGAAGGGGACTAGCGGACCTACCTACGAGCAGTACTTC. Residues: CASSEKGTSGPTYEQYF.

This clone was seen a single time. V usage is TRBV19 and J usage is TRBJ2-3, with 12 bases aligning to TRBD1. Germline-derived CDR1 and CDR2 are LNHDA and SQIVND (reference sequence). The V segment lost 6 bases and the J segment 7 bases; nucleotides outside the gene matches: 5. The length of the CDR3 is 14 residues. The CDR3 region is CASRPGQGAYTQYF. In DNA, the CDR3 is TGTGCCAGTAGGCCGGGACAGGGGGCATATACGCAGTATTTT.

The J gene is TRBJ1-4, the V gene TRBV25-1; TRBD1 agrees at 10 bases. The ends lost 2 bases at V and 8 bases at J; junction bases unmatched: 2. This CDR3 has 14 residues. Germline values: CDR1 MGHDK, CDR2 SYGVNS. As DNA, the CDR3 is TGTGCCAGCAGTGAAGGACAGGGGGGAGAAAAACTGTTTTTT. Translation: CASSEGQGGEKLFF. Combining the CDR3 with reference TRBV25-1 and TRBJ1-4 gives the whole variable domain EADIYQTPRYLVIGTGKKITLECSQTMGHDKMYWYQQDPGMELHLIHYSYGVNSTEKGDLSSESTVSRIRTEHFPLTLESARPSHTSQYLCASSEGQGGEKLFFGSGTQLSVL.

This chain connects TRBV9 to TRBJ2-5; 9 bases match TRBD1. Germline lookup yields CDR1 SGDLS and CDR2 YYNGEE. This CDR3 comprises 15 residues. Trimming at V came to 3 bases and at J to 4 bases, leaving 7 bases not matched to a gene. The CDR3 nucleotides are TGTGCCAGCAGCGCAGCAGGGACAGGGAGAGAGACCCAGTACTTC. Amino acids: CASSAAGTGRETQYF.

This clone has more than one count but fewer than ten. The chain couples TRBV7-9 to TRBJ2-7; 10 nucleotides align to TRBD2. V lost 3 bases and J lost 1; bases outside the gene matches: 0. Germline CDR1 is SEHNR and CDR2 is FQNEAQ (reference sequence). This CDR3 contains 14 residues. This chain's CDR3 is CASSLTSGSYEQYF. The DNA of the CDR3 is TGTGCCAGCAGCTTGACTAGCGGGTCCTACGAGCAGTACTTC. Combining the CDR3 with reference TRBV7-9 and TRBJ2-7 gives the whole variable domain DTGVSQNPRHKITKRGQNVTFRCDPISEHNRLYWYRQTLGQGPEFLTYFQNEAQLEKSRLLSDRFSAERPKGSFSTLEIQRTEQGDSAMYLCASSLTSGSYEQYFGPGTRLTVT.